This T cell receptor beta chain was sequenced for a study of CD8 T cells in ankylosing spondylitis. From the 5' RACE reads, TCRdb called clonotypes with MiXCR, one entry per CDR3 protein. In the table there are nearly 350,000 distinct CDR3 sequences, about 14% of which are singletons. V was shortened by 2 bases and J by 0 bases, with 8 bases between the two germline ends. There are 13 residues in the CDR3. From germline, CDR1 is DFQATT and CDR2 SNEGSKA (reference sequence). Sample: blood, either unsorted or a sorted T cell fraction (not recorded which). The chain links TRBV20-1 to TRBJ2-7; tentative D call: TRBD2 (6 bases). The receptor was derived from a male donor with ankylosing spondylitis or in good health (not recorded which). CDR3 residues: CSARRGSSYEQYF. The CDR3 DNA is TGCAGTGCTAGACGGGGGAGCTCCTACGAGCAGTACTTC.